This TCR beta chain was recorded in a study of Ad26.COV2.S vaccination and SARS-CoV-2 variants. Across the study: Donor got 5x10^10 or 1x10^11 viral particles of Ad26.COV2.S.

Repertoires were generated with immunoSEQ multiplex PCR, while TCRdb's copy carries only in-frame clones and drops some. This sample has around 400,000 clones, with about 93% found just once. Described treatment: around 19 received Ad26.COV2.S at low or high dose, single or two shots; roughly five received placebo; per-sample allocation not given. Collection of the samples took place on day 63 after the first injection of vaccine or placebo. An Ad26 vector carrying the Wuhan-strain SARS-CoV-2 spike served as the vaccine. Trimming removed 5 bases from V and 8 bases from J; junction bases left unmatched: 15. CDR1 and CDR2 from the germline V gene are SEHNR and FQNEAQ (reference sequence). The CDR3 runs 16 residues.

The starting material was peripheral blood, obtained in a trial of Ad26.COV2.S vaccine versus placebo. J is TRBJ2-1 and V is TRBV7-9, with TRBD2 matching 7 bases. The sequence was collected from a person between 18 and 59 years old who received the Ad26.COV2.S COVID-19 vaccine or a placebo. The DNA of the CDR3 is TGTGCCAGCAGCCCCAAGGGGAGGGCCAGTAAAGATGAGCAGTTCTTC. Amino acids: CASSPKGRASKDEQFF.